Listed below are T cell receptor beta chains from one sample, sequenced in a study of cytomegalovirus exposure and HLA in healthy donors. Repertoires were generated with immunoSEQ multiplex PCR, while TCRdb's copy carries only in-frame clones and drops some. Seen here are around 50,000 clones, about 71% observed once, and the top ten hold 20% to 25%. The sequenced sample consisted of PBMCs. The receptors come from a woman in her fifties or sixties in good health and CMV-seropositive. The CDR3 runs from the conserved cysteine through the conserved F or W. The D gene is left open where the match is weak. Rows may omit the clone size; those that give it use once, few, many or a size class.

CDR3 protein: CASSDRNGEQYF
CDR3 DNA: TGTGCCAGCAGTGACAGGAACGGCGAGCAGTACTTC
J gene: TRBJ2-7
D gene: .
V gene: TRBV19
clone size: .

CDR3 protein: CASSVAANTGELFF
CDR3 DNA: TGTGCCAGCAGTGTGGCCGCGAACACCGGGGAGCTGTTTTTT
J gene: TRBJ2-2
D gene: .
V gene: TRBV25-1
clone size: .

CDR3 protein: CASSLVNNYGYTF
CDR3 DNA: TGTGCCAGCAGCCTGGTCAATAACTATGGCTACACCTTC
J gene: TRBJ1-2
D gene: .
V gene: TRBV5-8
clone size: .

CDR3 protein: CASSLGGALYEQYF
CDR3 DNA: TGTGCCAGCAGCCTCGGGGGGGCTCTCTACGAGCAGTACTTC
J gene: TRBJ2-7
D gene: TRBD2
V gene: TRBV6-5
clone size: .

CDR3 protein: CASSPTGGYEQYF
CDR3 DNA: TGTGCCAGCAGTCCGACAGGGGGCTACGAGCAGTACTTC
J gene: TRBJ2-7
D gene: TRBD1
V gene: TRBV6-6
clone size: .

CDR3 protein: CASSQTPGDTEAFF
CDR3 DNA: TGTGCCAGCAGCCAGACCCCAGGGGATACTGAAGCTTTCTTT
J gene: TRBJ1-1
D gene: .
V gene: TRBV4-2
clone size: .

CDR3 protein: CASSPPGLTEAFF
CDR3 DNA: TGTGCCAGCAGTCCCCCAGGGCTGACTGAAGCTTTCTTT
J gene: TRBJ1-1
D gene: .
V gene: TRBV6-5
clone size: few

CDR3 protein: CASSYLAGRYQETQYF
CDR3 DNA: TGTGCCAGCAGTTACCTAGCGGGACGGTACCAAGAGACCCAGTACTTC
J gene: TRBJ2-5
D gene: TRBD2
V gene: TRBV6-5
clone size: few

CDR3 protein: CGEQTGADSYNEQFF
CDR3 DNA: TGTGGAGAGCAGACGGGAGCAGACTCCTACAATGAGCAGTTCTTC
J gene: TRBJ2-1
D gene: .
V gene: TRBV12-5
clone size: .

CDR3 protein: CASIGLPGGGNTEAFF
CDR3 DNA: TGTGCCAGCATCGGACTTCCCGGGGGGGGGAACACTGAAGCTTTCTTT
J gene: TRBJ1-1
D gene: .
V gene: TRBV28
clone size: .

CDR3 protein: CASSEALLAGPYNEQFF
CDR3 DNA: TGTGCCAGCAGTGAAGCGCTTCTTGCGGGACCCTACAATGAGCAGTTCTTC
J gene: TRBJ2-1
D gene: .
V gene: TRBV2
clone size: .

CDR3 protein: CSVVTGNTIYF
CDR3 DNA: TGCAGCGTTGTAACCGGGAACACCATATATTTT
J gene: TRBJ1-3
D gene: .
V gene: TRBV29-1
clone size: few

CDR3 protein: CASSEAQRQGTDTQYF
CDR3 DNA: TGTGCCAGCAGTGAAGCGCAAAGACAAGGCACAGATACGCAGTATTTT
J gene: TRBJ2-3
D gene: .
V gene: TRBV2
clone size: .

CDR3 protein: CASSPTGGGYNEQFF
CDR3 DNA: TGTGCCAGCTCACCTACGGGCGGGGGATACAATGAGCAGTTCTTC
J gene: TRBJ2-1
D gene: TRBD2
V gene: TRBV18
clone size: few

CDR3 protein: CASSPFPYGYTF
CDR3 DNA: TGTGCCAGCAGTCCCTTCCCTTATGGCTACACCTTC
J gene: TRBJ1-2
D gene: .
V gene: TRBV6-1
clone size: .

CDR3 protein: CASRPGAGRDTGELFF
CDR3 DNA: TGTGCCAGCAGGCCAGGGGCAGGGAGGGACACCGGGGAGCTGTTTTTT
J gene: TRBJ2-2
D gene: .
V gene: TRBV27
clone size: few

CDR3 protein: CASSLGASAGYTF
CDR3 DNA: TGTGCCAGCAGCTTGGGGGCCTCGGCGGGTTACACCTTC
J gene: TRBJ1-2
D gene: .
V gene: TRBV5-4
clone size: .

CDR3 protein: CASSPRTDYGYTF
CDR3 DNA: TGTGCCAGCTCACCTCGTACAGATTATGGCTACACCTTC
J gene: TRBJ1-2
D gene: .
V gene: TRBV18
clone size: .

CDR3 protein: CSALEDFEAFF
CDR3 DNA: TGCAGTGCTCTAGAAGATTTTGAAGCTTTCTTT
J gene: TRBJ1-1
D gene: .
V gene: TRBV20-1
clone size: .

CDR3 protein: CASSRDRGLSGNTIYF
CDR3 DNA: TGTGCCAGCAGCAGGGACAGGGGGCTCTCTGGAAACACCATATATTTT
J gene: TRBJ1-3
D gene: TRBD1
V gene: TRBV9
clone size: .

CDR3 protein: CASSFPGLAGYNEQFF
CDR3 DNA: TGTGCCAGCAGCTTCCCGGGACTAGCGGGTTACAATGAGCAGTTCTTC
J gene: TRBJ2-1
D gene: TRBD2
V gene: TRBV5-4
clone size: .

CDR3 protein: CASRAGGPNEKLFF
CDR3 DNA: TGTGCCAGCAGGGCAGGGGGCCCCAATGAAAAACTGTTTTTT
J gene: TRBJ1-4
D gene: TRBD1
V gene: TRBV7-9
clone size: .

CDR3 protein: CSVDPGLRSDTQYF
CDR3 DNA: TGCAGCGTTGATCCGGGATTGAGATCAGATACGCAGTATTTT
J gene: TRBJ2-3
D gene: .
V gene: TRBV29-1
clone size: .

CDR3 protein: CASSAERGYTDTQYF
CDR3 DNA: TGTGCCAGCAGTGCGGAGCGGGGGTACACAGATACGCAGTATTTT
J gene: TRBJ2-3
D gene: TRBD2
V gene: TRBV2
clone size: .

CDR3 protein: CSAGQEVYGYTF
CDR3 DNA: TGCAGCGCCGGACAGGAGGTCTATGGCTACACCTTC
J gene: TRBJ1-2
D gene: TRBD1
V gene: TRBV29-1
clone size: .

CDR3 protein: CASSLAGGGRNTIYF
CDR3 DNA: TGTGCCAGCAGCTTGGCAGGGGGAGGACGAAACACCATATATTTT
J gene: TRBJ1-3
D gene: TRBD1
V gene: TRBV5-6
clone size: once

CDR3 protein: CASSSTWSTDTQYF
CDR3 DNA: TGTGCCAGCAGTTCCACTTGGAGCACAGATACGCAGTATTTT
J gene: TRBJ2-3
D gene: .
V gene: TRBV6-5
clone size: few

CDR3 protein: CASSPRGDNEQFF
CDR3 DNA: TGTGCCAGCAGCCCTCGGGGGGACAATGAGCAGTTCTTC
J gene: TRBJ2-1
D gene: TRBD2
V gene: TRBV7-9
clone size: .

CDR3 protein: CATSRAESDQFF
CDR3 DNA: TGTGCCACCAGCAGAGCCGAGAGCGACCAGTTCTTC
J gene: TRBJ2-1
D gene: .
V gene: TRBV15
clone size: .

CDR3 protein: CASSSGAGGVTGELFF
CDR3 DNA: TGTGCCAGCAGCTCAGGGGCGGGAGGAGTCACCGGGGAGCTGTTTTTT
J gene: TRBJ2-2
D gene: TRBD2
V gene: TRBV9
clone size: .

CDR3 protein: CASSPGSDRRNQPQHF
CDR3 DNA: TGTGCCAGCAGCCCAGGGTCAGACCGGCGCAATCAGCCCCAGCATTTT
J gene: TRBJ1-5
D gene: .
V gene: TRBV9
clone size: .

CDR3 protein: CASSQPQGEQYF
CDR3 DNA: TGTGCCAGCAGCCAACCCCAGGGCGAGCAGTACTTC
J gene: TRBJ2-7
D gene: .
V gene: TRBV7-2
clone size: .

CDR3 protein: CSVVEGRSYNEQFF
CDR3 DNA: TGCAGCGTTGTGGAGGGTAGGTCCTACAATGAGCAGTTCTTC
J gene: TRBJ2-1
D gene: .
V gene: TRBV29-1
clone size: .

CDR3 protein: CASSLRTSTYNEQFF
CDR3 DNA: TGTGCCAGCAGCTTAAGGACTAGCACTTACAATGAGCAGTTCTTC
J gene: TRBJ2-1
D gene: TRBD2
V gene: TRBV7-9
clone size: few

CDR3 protein: CASSLGVGQTQYF
CDR3 DNA: TGTGCCAGCAGCTTAGGAGTCGGTCAGACCCAGTACTTC
J gene: TRBJ2-5
D gene: .
V gene: TRBV11-2
clone size: .

CDR3 protein: CASSSRTAYEQYF
CDR3 DNA: TGCGCCAGCAGCTCAAGGACAGCCTACGAGCAGTACTTC
J gene: TRBJ2-7
D gene: .
V gene: TRBV5-1
clone size: .

CDR3 protein: CASIISGRAYEQFF
CDR3 DNA: TGTGCCAGTATAATTAGCGGGAGGGCTTATGAGCAGTTCTTC
J gene: TRBJ2-1
D gene: TRBD2
V gene: TRBV19
clone size: .

CDR3 protein: CASSLGAGAYNEQFF
CDR3 DNA: TGTGCCAGCAGCTTAGGGGCGGGAGCGTACAATGAGCAGTTCTTC
J gene: TRBJ2-1
D gene: TRBD2
V gene: TRBV11-2
clone size: .

CDR3 protein: CASSVGGVTGELFF
CDR3 DNA: TGTGCCAGCAGTGTAGGGGGAGTTACCGGGGAGCTGTTTTTT
J gene: TRBJ2-2
D gene: .
V gene: TRBV6-5
clone size: .

CDR3 protein: CASSQWGGSYNEQFF
CDR3 DNA: TGTGCCAGCAGCCAATGGGGGGGGTCTTACAATGAGCAGTTCTTC
J gene: TRBJ2-1
D gene: TRBD2
V gene: TRBV14
clone size: .

CDR3 protein: CASSRSEGSYNEQFF
CDR3 DNA: TGCGCCAGCAGCCGTTCCGAGGGTTCCTACAATGAGCAGTTCTTC
J gene: TRBJ2-1
D gene: .
V gene: TRBV4-3
clone size: once

CDR3 protein: CATSRGGPGSGNTIYF
CDR3 DNA: TGTGCCACCAGCAGAGGAGGGCCGGGATCTGGAAACACCATATATTTT
J gene: TRBJ1-3
D gene: .
V gene: TRBV15
clone size: .

CDR3 protein: CAWSKTGRPEAFF
CDR3 DNA: TGTGCCTGGAGTAAGACAGGGCGGCCTGAAGCTTTCTTT
J gene: TRBJ1-1
D gene: TRBD1
V gene: TRBV30
clone size: .

CDR3 protein: CASSSSRIRNTIYF
CDR3 DNA: TGTGCCAGCAGCTCCTCGAGAATCCGAAACACCATATATTTT
J gene: TRBJ1-3
D gene: .
V gene: TRBV7-2
clone size: .

CDR3 protein: CASRGRNYGYTF
CDR3 DNA: TGTGCCAGCAGGGGCAGAAACTATGGCTACACCTTC
J gene: TRBJ1-2
D gene: .
V gene: TRBV27
clone size: .

CDR3 protein: CASSTSGSSTQYF
CDR3 DNA: TGTGCCAGCAGCACCAGCGGGTCCTCAACCCAGTACTTC
J gene: TRBJ2-5
D gene: .
V gene: TRBV9
clone size: .

CDR3 protein: CASGTRSDTQYF
CDR3 DNA: TGTGCCAGCGGGACTAGATCCGATACGCAGTATTTT
J gene: TRBJ2-3
D gene: TRBD2
V gene: TRBV14
clone size: .

CDR3 protein: CASSLVGDNGAYGYTF
CDR3 DNA: TGTGCCAGCAGCTTAGTTGGGGACAATGGGGCCTATGGCTACACCTTC
J gene: TRBJ1-2
D gene: .
V gene: TRBV7-2
clone size: .

CDR3 protein: CASSLSTRAHLYEQYF
CDR3 DNA: TGTGCCAGCAGTTTGTCAACCAGGGCACACCTCTACGAGCAGTACTTC
J gene: TRBJ2-7
D gene: .
V gene: TRBV27
clone size: .

CDR3 protein: CASSLSRGNTDTQYF
CDR3 DNA: TGTGCCAGCAGTTTATCACGCGGGAACACAGATACGCAGTATTTT
J gene: TRBJ2-3
D gene: .
V gene: TRBV28
clone size: .

CDR3 protein: CASSSGLAGLNEQFF
CDR3 DNA: TGTGCCAGCAGCTCGGGACTAGCGGGCCTTAATGAGCAGTTCTTC
J gene: TRBJ2-1
D gene: TRBD2
V gene: TRBV5-4
clone size: .

CDR3 protein: CASSPSGGWDTQYF
CDR3 DNA: TGCGCCAGCAGTCCTAGCGGGGGATGGGATACGCAGTATTTT
J gene: TRBJ2-3
D gene: TRBD2
V gene: TRBV4-1
clone size: .